Below are 28 T cell receptor beta chains sequenced from a single sample in a study of a mutant IDH1 vaccine in newly diagnosed glioma (TCRdb year 2021). The meaning of the sample's time point label: week 5, during vaccination. Each vaccine dose, consisting of 300 ug of a 20-mer mutant IDH1 peptide in Montanide, was administered subcutaneously with topical imiquimod. Their recognized antigens are unknown. Library preparation was by the immunoSEQ multiplex PCR assay. TCRdb's version of the immuneACCESS table is confined to in-frame rearrangements and falls short of the full clone set. An unresolved V gene accounts for under half of the shortfall where checked; the remainder is of unknown origin. The sample table holds under 95,000 clones, of which around nine tenths were seen once. Under 0.6% of the sample is in the top ten clones. Source: PBMCs, taken from a glioma patient whose treatment included an IDH1 peptide vaccine. All receptors come from a woman aged 45-65 years with glioma.

This clone has just one count. This chain uses TRBV7-8 with TRBJ2-5; D is ambiguous. Trimming pared 0 bases from V and 1 base from J, leaving 12 bases between. The CDR3 sequence is 16 residues long. The V gene's germline CDR1 is SGHVS and CDR2 FQNEAQ. CDR3 bases: TGTGCCAGCAGCTTAGCCCTGGCGGACCTCCAAGAGACCCAGTACTTC. Translated, it gives CASSLALADLQETQYF.

This sequence joins TRBV6-6 and TRBJ1-4, with a weak D call TRBD1 (6 bases). V was clipped by 6 bases and J by 8 bases, with 16 bases between them. Germline V gene data show CDR1 as MNHNY and CDR2 as SVGAGI (reference sequence). This CDR3 has 14 amino acids. The CDR3 sequence: CASRESGGWEKLFF. Here the CDR3 DNA reads TGTGCCAGCAGGGAAAGCGGGGGCTGGGAAAAACTGTTTTTT.

This sequence joins TRBV5-6 and TRBJ1-2; no clear D gene. The CDR3 has 13 residues. Deletions cut 2 bases from V and 2 bases from J, with 7 bases between. The germline gives CDR1 SGHDT, CDR2 YYEEEE. CDR3 protein: CASSFGKNYGYTF. Written as DNA, the CDR3 is TGTGCCAGCAGCTTTGGCAAAAACTATGGCTACACCTTC. The full variable domain, its missing parts supplied by reference TRBV5-6 and TRBJ1-2, is DAGVTQSPTHLIKTRGQQVTLRCSPKSGHDTVSWYQQALGQGPQFIFQYYEEEERQRGNFPDRFSGHQFPNYSSELNVNALLLGDSALYLCASSFGKNYGYTFGSGTRLTVV.

J is TRBJ1-2 and V is TRBV7-9, with D unresolved. The ends were cut back, 1 base at V and 4 bases at J, with 10 bases in the middle. The CDR3 has 14 residues. Germline V CDR1 and CDR2: SEHNR, FQNEAQ (reference sequence). The CDR3 DNA reads as TGTGCCAGCAGCTTAGATCTAGCAATCTATGGCTACACCTTC. Its protein is CASSLDLAIYGYTF. The complete variable domain, with remaining parts taken from reference TRBV7-9 and TRBJ1-2, reads DTGVSQNPRHKITKRGQNVTFRCDPISEHNRLYWYRQTLGQGPEFLTYFQNEAQLEKSRLLSDRFSAERPKGSFSTLEIQRTEQGDSAMYLCASSLDLAIYGYTFGSGTRLTVV.

The gene calls are TRBV30 and TRBJ1-6, with D hard to call. Germline CDR1 and CDR2: GTSNPN and SVGIG (reference sequence). V was trimmed by 5 bases and J by 5 bases, leaving 7 bases between them. The CDR3 covers 12 residues. The DNA for the CDR3 is TGTGCCTGGGTCGGCGATAATTCACCCCTCCACTTT. Its translation: CAWVGDNSPLHF.

This chain joins TRBV4-1 and TRBJ1-2; D ambiguous. Germline assignment: CDR1 MGHRA and CDR2 YSYEKL. CDR3 length: 14 residues. V lost 0 bases and J 2 bases, leaving 7 bases between the germline ends. The CDR3 sequence: CASSQEWGNYGYTF. In DNA form, the CDR3 reads TGCGCCAGCAGCCAAGAATGGGGAAACTATGGCTACACCTTC.

This chain links TRBV21-1 with TRBJ2-6; the table assigns TRBD1, which was not confirmed against the DNA. TRBV21-1 is an annotated pseudogene. CDR3 length equals 19 residues. The CDR3 DNA sequence: TGTGCCAGCAGCAAAGAGCCCCGGACAGGGGAGTCTGGGGCCAACGTCCTGACTTTC. It translates to CASSKEPRTGESGANVLTF.

The count of this clone is one. The gene calls are TRBV30 and TRBJ2-2; D gene unclear. Germline V gene sequence: CDR1 GTSNPN, CDR2 SVGIG (reference sequence). The ends were cut back, 3 bases at V and 5 bases at J, with 25 bases in the middle. This CDR3 comprises 18 residues. CDR3 bases: TGTGCCTGGAGCGAATACTTCCGGGCCCCCGCCGGGACCGGGGAGCTGTTTTTT. Amino acids: CAWSEYFRAPAGTGELFF.

This clone has only one observation. The rearrangement links TRBV18 to TRBJ2-2, with 7 bases identical to TRBD2. The germline CDR1 and CDR2 sequences are KGHSH and LQKENI. V shed 1 base and J 3 bases; nucleotides not matched to a gene: 2. The CDR3 is 15 amino acids. The CDR3 nucleotides are TGTGCCAGCTCACCACTAGCGGGTTACACCGGGGAGCTGTTTTTT. It codes for CASSPLAGYTGELFF.

The chain couples TRBV19 to TRBJ2-2; possible D gene TRBD1, 5 bases. This CDR3 region has 13 residues. Germline V gene lookup returns CDR1 LNHDA and CDR2 SQIVND (reference sequence). Trimming removed 5 bases from V and 5 bases from J, with 9 bases in between. Here the CDR3 DNA reads TGTGCCAGTAGTCCACGACAGACCGGGGAGCTGTTTTTT. This sequence encodes CASSPRQTGELFF.

CDR3 DNA: TGCGCCAGCAGTAGGAGTGATACGCAGTATTTT. Encoded protein: CASSRSDTQYF. The chain recombines TRBV10-2 with TRBJ2-3; no clear D gene. The V and J ends lost 5 bases and 6 bases respectively, with 6 bases between them. The CDR3 loop spans 11 amino acids. Germline V gene data show CDR1 as WSHSY and CDR2 as SAAADI.

The rearrangement uses TRBV5-1 and TRBJ1-4; 7 bases are a match to TRBD1. The germline CDR1 and CDR2 sequences are SGHRS and YFSETQ. The CDR3 is made up of 15 amino acids. Germline trimming cut 3 bases from V and 8 bases from J; bases unmatched to any gene: 10. The CDR3 coding sequence is TGCGCCAGCAGCTCTTTGACAGGGTTGGGGGAAAAACTGTTTTTT. Translating gives CASSSLTGLGEKLFF. The full variable domain, in which reference TRBV5-1 and TRBJ1-4 provide the parts outside the CDR3, is KAGVTQTPRYLIKTRGQQVTLSCSPISGHRSVSWYQQTPGQGLQFLFEYFSETQRNKGNFPGRFSGRQFSNSRSEMNVSTLELGDSALYLCASSSLTGLGEKLFFGSGTQLSVL.

This chain uses TRBV7-3 with TRBJ2-2; a possible D gene is TRBD1 (6 bases). This CDR3 contains 17 residues. Germline CDR1 and CDR2: SGHTA and FQGTGA. V dropped 5 bases and J dropped 0 bases, with 16 bases sitting between them. The DNA for the CDR3 is TGTGCCAGCAGCCCACAGACAGGCCTAACGAACACCGGGGAGCTGTTTTTT. It translates to CASSPQTGLTNTGELFF.

The chain joins TRBV28 to TRBJ1-4, with D hard to call. Trimming left V 2 bases short and J 4 bases short, with 14 bases between. Germline V gene data show CDR1 as MDHEN and CDR2 as SYDVKM. This CDR3 has 16 amino acids. DNA of the CDR3: TGTGCCAGCAGTTTAGTCCCAGGCTTGGGTAATGAAAAACTGTTTTTT. Translation: CASSLVPGLGNEKLFF.

The V gene is TRBV19, the J gene TRBJ1-5; D not certain. Trimming pared 4 bases from V and 5 bases from J, leaving 9 bases between. The CDR3 loop spans 13 amino acids. Germline V lookup: CDR1 LNHDA, CDR2 SQIVND (reference sequence). The CDR3 reads CASSTLPDQPQHF. The CDR3 bases are TGTGCCAGTAGTACATTGCCTGATCAGCCCCAGCATTTT.

The chain is built from TRBV7-9 and TRBJ2-1; 9 nucleotides match TRBD1. The CDR3 totals 12 residues. The trim removed 6 bases at V and 8 bases at J, leaving 2 bases unmatched. Germline lookup yields CDR1 SEHNR and CDR2 FQNEAQ (reference sequence). CDR3: CASSWTGDEQFF. CDR3 coding DNA: TGTGCCAGCAGTTGGACAGGGGATGAGCAGTTCTTC.

The chain is built from TRBV6-1 and TRBJ1-1, with TRBD1 as a possible D gene (6 bases). V was shortened by 3 bases and J by 8 bases, with 7 bases between the two germline ends. This CDR3 spans 11 amino acids. CDR1 is MNHNS and CDR2 is SASEGT in the germline V gene. CDR3 bases: TGTGCCAGCAGTGACAGGGGAGAAGCTTTCTTT. This translates into CASSDRGEAFF.

The chain uses TRBV10-1 and TRBJ2-1, with a possible D match to TRBD2 (5 bases). V was cut by 3 bases and J by 6 bases, with 15 bases left in between. CDR1 and CDR2 (germline): WNHNN, SYGVQD (reference sequence). CDR3 size: 15 residues. CDR3 loop: CASSESGSPLNEQFF. In DNA form, the CDR3 reads TGCGCCAGCAGTGAAAGTGGGAGCCCCCTCAATGAGCAGTTCTTC.

This rearrangement joins TRBV5-1 to TRBJ2-7, with 10 bases aligning to TRBD2. The germline V gene has CDR1 SGHRS and CDR2 YFSETQ. This CDR3 contains 14 residues. The V and J ends lost 1 base and 3 bases, in that order; junction bases with no gene match: 1. CDR3 DNA: TGCGCCAGCAGCTTGACTAGCGGGATCTACGAGCAGTACTTC. It is translated as CASSLTSGIYEQYF.

The chain joins TRBV30 to TRBJ2-1, with 10 bases that match TRBD2. Unmatched junction bases numbered 1, after V lost 1 base and J lost 4 bases. The CDR3 is 14 residues long. Germline V gene data show CDR1 as GTSNPN and CDR2 as SVGIG (reference sequence). CDR3 residues: CAWSAGLAYNEQFF. The CDR3 DNA reads TGTGCCTGGAGTGCGGGACTAGCGTACAATGAGCAGTTCTTC.

This chain links TRBV4-1 with TRBJ1-3; a weak D match, TRBD1 (5 bases). The CDR3 spans 16 residues. Trimming stripped 1 base from V and 2 bases from J, with 12 bases between. Germline V gives CDR1 MGHRA, CDR2 YSYEKL. The chain's CDR3 is CASSQALGGAGNTIYF. In DNA form, the CDR3 reads TGCGCCAGCAGCCAAGCGTTGGGAGGGGCTGGAAACACCATATATTTT.

In its sample, this clone was seen once. The rearrangement joins TRBV5-1 to TRBJ2-1; a weak D match, TRBD2 (5 bases). Germline V CDR1 and CDR2: SGHRS, YFSETQ. Trimming took off 1 base at V and 9 bases at J, with 8 bases between the two ends. CDR3 size: 12 residues. CDR3 residues: CASSLSGIEQFF. Written as DNA, the CDR3 is TGCGCCAGCAGCTTGTCGGGGATTGAGCAGTTCTTC.

The rearrangement uses TRBV5-1 and TRBJ2-2, with a weak D call TRBD1 (5 bases). Germline V gives CDR1 SGHRS, CDR2 YFSETQ. Trimming removed 4 bases from V and 8 bases from J, with 12 bases in between. This CDR3 region has 13 residues. CDR3: CASSLRVAGELFF. CDR3 sequence (DNA): TGCGCCAGCAGCCTCAGGGTCGCAGGGGAGCTGTTTTTT.

This chain uses TRBV10-3 with TRBJ2-2; no reliable D call. V shed 3 bases and J shed 7 bases, with 9 bases lying between them. CDR3 size: 13 residues. Germline V CDR1 and CDR2: ENHRY, SYGVKD. Here the CDR3 DNA reads TGTGCCATCAGTGACAGTGTATACGGGGAGCTGTTTTTT. Protein sequence: CAISDSVYGELFF.

The chain employs TRBV28 and TRBJ1-6; the D gene is possibly TRBD1 (5 bases). Germline V CDR1 and CDR2: MDHEN, SYDVKM. V was shortened by 4 bases and J by 7 bases, with 8 bases between the two germline ends. The length of the CDR3 is 13 residues. The CDR3, as DNA: TGTGCCAGCAGTTCTTGGGGGAATTCACCCCTCCACTTT. Its translation: CASSSWGNSPLHF.

V and J are TRBV2 and TRBJ2-1; 10 nucleotides match TRBD2. The CDR3 has 15 residues. Trimming cost V 6 bases and J 4 bases; bases outside gene matches: 6. The germline V gene has CDR1 SNHLY and CDR2 FYNNEI. The CDR3 region has the DNA TGTGCCAGCAGGGGGGCAGCGGGAGGGTACAATGAGCAGTTCTTC. Residues: CASRGAAGGYNEQFF.

The CDR3 is CASSDPLAGEGTDTQYF. The CDR3 nucleotides read TGCGCCAGCAGTGACCCCCTAGCGGGAGAGGGCACAGATACGCAGTATTTT. V and J are TRBV10-2 and TRBJ2-3; 10 bases are shared with TRBD2. The CDR3 loop spans 17 amino acids. CDR1 WSHSY and CDR2 SAAADI come from the germline V gene. V lost 3 bases to trimming and J lost 1 base; unmatched junction nucleotides: 7.

The chain combines TRBV28 with TRBJ2-7; no clear D. The CDR3 is 14 amino acids. Trimming shortened V by 6 bases and J by 2 bases, and 14 bases separated the two germline ends. Germline V gives CDR1 MDHEN, CDR2 SYDVKM. The DNA for the CDR3 is TGTGCCAGCAGCTCCCCGCATGGGGCCTACGAGCAGTACTTC. The encoded protein is CASSSPHGAYEQYF.